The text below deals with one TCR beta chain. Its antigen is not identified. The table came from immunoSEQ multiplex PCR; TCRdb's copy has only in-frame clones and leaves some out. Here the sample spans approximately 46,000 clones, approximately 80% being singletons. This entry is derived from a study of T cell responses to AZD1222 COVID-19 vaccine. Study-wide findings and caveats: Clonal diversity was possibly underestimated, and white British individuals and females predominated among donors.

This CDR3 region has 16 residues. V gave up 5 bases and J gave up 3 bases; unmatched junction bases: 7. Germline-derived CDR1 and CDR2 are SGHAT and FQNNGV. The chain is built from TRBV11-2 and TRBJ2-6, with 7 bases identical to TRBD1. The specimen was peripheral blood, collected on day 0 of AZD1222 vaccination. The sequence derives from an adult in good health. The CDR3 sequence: CASSRFQGVGANVLTF. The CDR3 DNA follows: TGTGCCAGCAGCAGATTCCAGGGGGTTGGGGCCAACGTCCTGACTTTC.